A single T cell receptor (beta chain) is shown here with its context. The antigen remains undetermined. Reverse transcription of extracted RNA yielded cDNA, which provided the sequencing template. Profiled with immunoSEQ multiplex PCR; TCRdb holds only in-frame clones, not every one. The sample comprises 110,000 or so clones, around 54% of which are singletons, and approximately 3.6% rests with the top ten. The data originate from a study of CD8+ T cells in alopecia areata. Study as a whole: The SALT score measured affected scalp surface percentage in treated patients.

Findings of the study overall: Clonality exceeded that of normal scalp in lesional scalp, most notably in alopecia totalis/universalis. It was less clear whether patients shared TCRs than it was in mice, possibly because of HLA.

Deletions cut 5 bases from V and 4 bases from J, with 17 bases between. The CDR3 is made up of 15 amino acids. The germline V gene encodes CDR1 SEHNR and CDR2 FQNEAQ (reference sequence). As to treatment: oral pan-JAK inhibitor, 5-10 mg twice daily. Peripheral blood, together with lesional scalp punch biopsies, was collected from alopecia areata patients. The source was CD4+ T cells sorted from blood, collected at week 24, from a patient treated with tofacitinib. The chain joins TRBV7-9 to TRBJ1-2; D call uncertain. This TCR was sampled from a human donor with alopecia areata. In DNA, the CDR3 is TGTGCCAGCAGCGGCGCATACGGGATTGGCTATGGCTACACCTTC. It yields the protein CASSGAYGIGYGYTF.